These 22 T cell receptor beta chains came from one sample sequenced in a study of T cells in Graves' hyperthyroidism and ophthalmopathy. Amplified regions were TCR beta CDR3 sequences from RNA transcripts. Carried out on the TCR CDR3, a first-round RT-PCR used the HTBI primer set. In TCRdb, the multiplex PCR reads were re-called with MiXCR into one record per CDR3 protein. This repertoire shows about 270,000 distinct CDR3 sequences, approximately 23% found once; its top ten account for roughly 60%. Sequencing was carried out using blood. These receptor sequences come from a young man with Graves' ophthalmopathy.

This clonotype occurred once. V gene TRBV20-1 combines with J gene TRBJ2-2; 14 nucleotides match TRBD2. Germline CDR1 is DFQATT and CDR2 is SNEGSKA (reference sequence). Unmatched junction bases numbered 15, after V lost 6 bases and J lost 6 bases. The CDR3 sequence is 18 residues long. The chain's CDR3 is CSAPGLAGGAGVPGELFF. The CDR3 coding sequence is TGCAGTGCACCCGGACTAGCGGGAGGCGCGGGGGTCCCCGGGGAGCTGTTTTTT.

The CDR3 reads CATSPLAGGGDEQFF. CDR3 sequence (DNA): TGTGCCACCAGTCCACTAGCGGGAGGAGGGGATGAGCAGTTCTTC. The J gene is TRBJ2-1, the V gene TRBV24-1; TRBD2 aligns across 12 bases. CDR1 and CDR2 from the germline V gene are KGHDR and SFDVKD. CDR3 length equals 15 residues. The trim removed 6 bases at V and 8 bases at J, leaving 7 bases unmatched.

This clonotype has at least ten counts. J is TRBJ2-4 and V is TRBV24-1; D possibly uses TRBD1 or TRBD2 (7 bases each). Germline V gene sequence: CDR1 KGHDR, CDR2 SFDVKD. Trimming pared 5 bases from V and 2 bases from J, leaving 36 bases between. The CDR3 covers 23 residues. The chain's CDR3 is CATSGLTGTGWGGVIVSKNIQYF. The CDR3 DNA follows: TGTGCCACCAGTGGCCTGACAGGGACCGGTTGGGGAGGGGTAATAGTATCCAAAAACATTCAGTACTTC.

The chain recombines TRBV2 with TRBJ2-7; 7 bases match TRBD1. Unmatched junction bases numbered 9, after V lost 5 bases and J lost 2 bases. The CDR3 is 15 amino acids. Germline CDR1 is SNHLY and CDR2 is FYNNEI. CDR3 DNA sequence: TGTGCCAGCAGTTTAGCGACAGGGCCCACCTACGAGCAGTACTTC. As protein: CASSLATGPTYEQYF.

At least ten counts were recorded for this clonotype. V gene TRBV28 combines with J gene TRBJ2-7, with 10 positions matching TRBD1. The J segment lost 6 bases and the V segment lost 3 bases, leaving 5 bases of the junction unmatched. The CDR3 runs 14 residues. Looked up from germline, CDR1 is MDHEN and CDR2 is SYDVKM. CDR3 in amino acids: CASSLWDRGSEQYF. The CDR3 coding sequence is TGTGCCAGCAGTTTGTGGGACAGGGGCTCCGAGCAGTACTTC.

There are many counts of this clonotype. The chain joins TRBV20-1 to TRBJ1-3, with D perhaps TRBD1 (5 bases). The V end lost 5 bases, the J end lost 4 bases, and 12 bases lay between the germline ends. Germline values: CDR1 DFQATT, CDR2 SNEGSKA (reference sequence). The CDR3 spans 13 residues. The CDR3 spells CSAGGVSGNTIYF. CDR3 coding DNA: TGCAGTGCTGGAGGGGTATCCGGAAACACCATATATTTT.

This clonotype was seen ten or more times. The gene calls are TRBV11-1 and TRBJ2-5, with 10 bases identical to TRBD2. The CDR3 is made up of 15 amino acids. Germline V lookup: CDR1 SGHAT, CDR2 FQDESV (reference sequence). Trimming at V came to 5 bases and at J to 5 bases, leaving 8 bases not matched to a gene. For the CDR3, the DNA is TGTGCCAGCAGCCGGACTAGCGGATGGGGGGAGACCCAGTACTTC. Its translation is CASSRTSGWGETQYF.

The chain employs TRBV12-3 or TRBV12-4 and TRBJ1-1; a possible D gene is TRBD1 (5 bases). The ends were cut back, 5 bases at V and 3 bases at J, with 16 bases in the middle. The CDR3 length is 15 residues. The CDR3 DNA is TGTGCCAGCAGTCCCCCGGGAGGGGCGGACACTGAAGCTTTCTTT. Encoded protein: CASSPPGGADTEAFF.

This chain uses TRBV5-1 with TRBJ2-5; 7 bases are a match to TRBD2. Germline lookup yields CDR1 SGHRS and CDR2 YFSETQ. The CDR3 is 15 residues long. The junction had 4 bases not matched to a gene; V was cut back by 0 bases and J by 2 bases. The CDR3 DNA sequence: TGCGCCAGCAGCTTGGACGGGAGGAAGCAAGAGACCCAGTACTTC. It codes for CASSLDGRKQETQYF. Using reference TRBV5-1 and TRBJ2-5 for the parts outside the CDR3, the full variable domain is KAGVTQTPRYLIKTRGQQVTLSCSPISGHRSVSWYQQTPGQGLQFLFEYFSETQRNKGNFPGRFSGRQFSNSRSEMNVSTLELGDSALYLCASSLDGRKQETQYFGPGTRLLVL.

This clonotype is a singleton in its sample. The J gene is TRBJ1-3, the V gene TRBV20-1; D gene ambiguous. Germline loops: CDR1 DFQATT, CDR2 SNEGSKA (reference sequence). V was clipped by 5 bases and J by 4 bases, with 9 bases between them. This CDR3 spans 12 amino acids. The CDR3 reads CSASNQGNTIYF. CDR3 DNA: TGCAGTGCTTCGAACCAGGGAAACACCATATATTTT.

The chain uses TRBV29-1 and TRBJ2-5; 8 bases line up with TRBD2. The CDR3 length is 13 residues. Germline values: CDR1 SQVTM, CDR2 ANQGSEA. J lost 1 base, V lost 7 bases, and 5 bases had no gene match. Here the CDR3 reads CSARRGAQETQYF. The CDR3, as DNA: TGCAGCGCCCGGCGGGGGGCCCAAGAGACCCAGTACTTC.

The CDR3 DNA is TGCAGTGCTAGAGATTCGGGCGGGAGGGCCGATGAGCAGTTCTTC. It yields the protein CSARDSGGRADEQFF. The genes are TRBV20-1 and TRBJ2-1, with 9 bases matching TRBD2. CDR1 and CDR2 from the germline V gene are DFQATT and SNEGSKA (reference sequence). The CDR3 sequence is 15 residues long. The V gene end was trimmed by 0 bases and the J gene end by 8 bases; junction bases not matched to a gene: 8.

This clonotype was recorded many times. This chain links TRBV2 with TRBJ1-5; D not resolved. The CDR3 contains 17 residues. The V gene's germline CDR1 is SNHLY and CDR2 FYNNEI. V was pared by 2 bases and J by 4 bases, with 18 bases between. The CDR3 coding sequence is TGTGCCAGCAGTGAATTTCTCCCGAAGGGTGGTAATCAGCCCCAGCATTTT. It is translated as CASSEFLPKGGNQPQHF.

The chain employs TRBV20-1 and TRBJ2-1; D not certain. CDR1 DFQATT and CDR2 SNEGSKA come from the germline V gene (reference sequence). The CDR3 sequence is 13 residues long. Trimming stripped 6 bases from V and 6 bases from J, with 15 bases between. For the CDR3, the DNA is TGCAGTGCCACATCGGCTGTTCTCAATGAGCAGTTCTTC. Translation: CSATSAVLNEQFF.

The CDR3 reads CASSQGTVQPYEQYF. The CDR3 coding sequence is TGTGCCAGCAGCCAGGGGACGGTCCAACCCTACGAGCAGTACTTC. V usage is TRBV3-1 and J usage is TRBJ2-7, with D possibly being TRBD1 or TRBD2 (5 bases each). Germline CDR1 reads LGHDT; CDR2 reads YNNKEL (reference sequence). The CDR3 is made up of 15 amino acids. With 3 bases removed from V and 2 bases from J, the gap between germline ends came to 14 bases.

V gene TRBV13 combines with J gene TRBJ1-4; D is uncertain. The V end was cut by 7 bases, the J end by 0 bases, with 9 bases between. CDR1 is PRHDT, CDR2 FYEKMQ, per germline (reference sequence). The CDR3 spans 14 residues. CDR3 protein: CASNLGSTNEKLFF. DNA of the CDR3: TGTGCCAGCAACCTAGGATCAACTAATGAAAAACTGTTTTTT.

In this sample, this clonotype turned up a few times. The chain employs TRBV7-6 and TRBJ2-5; TRBD2 aligns across 9 bases. The CDR3 is 16 amino acids. V shed 2 bases and J 0 bases; nucleotides not matched to a gene: 4. Per germline, CDR1 SGHVS and CDR2 FNYEAQ. The CDR3 is CASSLKAGGYQETQYF. Here the CDR3 DNA reads TGTGCCAGCAGCTTAAAAGCGGGGGGATACCAAGAGACCCAGTACTTC.

There are a few counts of this clonotype. The rearrangement joins TRBV9 to TRBJ2-7, with 7 bases lining up with TRBD1. CDR1 and CDR2 (germline): SGDLS, YYNGEE. The CDR3 extends over 14 amino acids. Trimming at V came to 5 bases and at J to 5 bases, leaving 10 bases not matched to a gene. The DNA for the CDR3 is TGTGCCAGCAGTTCCGGACAGGCCGGCGACGAGCAGTACTTC. Its protein product is CASSSGQAGDEQYF.

This clonotype has a count of ten or more. The rearrangement uses TRBV12-3 or TRBV12-4 and TRBJ1-2; TRBD1 is a possible D gene (5 bases). V lost 5 bases and J lost 8, with 9 bases in between. The CDR3 runs 11 residues. CDR3 DNA: TGTGCCAGCAGTGAGGGGAAGGGCTACACCTTC. It yields the protein CASSEGKGYTF.

V is TRBV9 and J is TRBJ2-3; no firm D call. CDR1 and CDR2 (germline): SGDLS, YYNGEE. The germline V and J ends were trimmed by 3 bases and 5 bases, with 10 bases remaining between them. The CDR3 loop spans 13 amino acids. Here the CDR3 reads CASSDPAGDTQYF. The CDR3 DNA reads TGTGCCAGCAGCGACCCCGCAGGAGATACGCAGTATTTT.

In this sample, this clonotype turned up many times. The rearrangement joins TRBV11-3 to TRBJ1-1; D gene uncertain. Trimming stripped 4 bases from V and 0 bases from J, with 15 bases between. The CDR3 contains 16 residues. Germline assignment: CDR1 SGHNT and CDR2 YENEEA. The CDR3 sequence: CASSSPYGDMNTEAFF. The DNA of the CDR3 is TGTGCCAGCAGCTCGCCCTATGGGGATATGAACACTGAAGCTTTCTTT.

This clonotype was seen repeatedly, ten times or more. The CDR3, as DNA: TGTGCCTGGAGTGTGAGAAAGGCCTACGAGCAGTACTTC. Encoded protein: CAWSVRKAYEQYF. V usage is TRBV30 and J usage is TRBJ2-7; no definite D call. V gave up 0 bases and J gave up 2 bases, with 8 bases separating them. The CDR3 length is 13 residues. Germline loops: CDR1 GTSNPN, CDR2 SVGIG (reference sequence).